This T cell receptor (beta chain) was profiled in a study of cytomegalovirus exposure and HLA in healthy donors. Study-level results: The study put 150 to 200 TCR beta chains on its list as cytomegalovirus-associated. Analysis was performed later, and it showed HLA-associated TCR beta chains to be more clonally expanded than equally common others. In vitro work confirmed that a few CMV-associated chains recognize CMV antigens.

About this clone: Its antigen is undetermined.

PCR involved 60 Vbeta and 13 Jbeta primers. Profiled with immunoSEQ multiplex PCR; TCRdb holds only in-frame clones, not every one. This sample has over 150,000 clones, with roughly 80% found just once. Sequences were obtained from PBMCs. This clonotype originated in a male donor in good health and CMV-seronegative.

CDR3: CASSQDRATDTQYF. The DNA of the CDR3 is TGTGCCAGTAGTCAGGACAGAGCCACAGATACGCAGTATTTT. This chain uses TRBV19 with TRBJ2-3, with D possibly being TRBD1 (6 bases). The germline V gene encodes CDR1 LNHDA and CDR2 SQIVND (reference sequence). The CDR3 is made up of 14 amino acids. V was clipped by 5 bases and J by 2 bases, with 11 bases between them.